Listed below are T cell receptor beta chains from one sample, sequenced in a study of regulatory T cells in long-lasting Graves disease. TCRdb redid the calling of the multiplex PCR reads with MiXCR, one entry per CDR3 protein. The sample records around 460,000 distinct CDR3 sequences, 14% being singletons. The sample also formed part of further work on T cells in Graves' hyperthyroidism and ophthalmopathy.

This specimen consisted of peripheral blood mononuclear cells (PBMCs), obtained at new diagnosis, from a patient treated with antithyroid drugs. The receptor set was obtained from a woman in her forties or fifties with Graves disease. The CDR3 runs from the conserved cysteine through the conserved F or W. A D gene is named only where the DNA matches it firmly. Only some rows state a clone size, as once, few, many or a class for expanded clones.

DNA	CDR3	V	D	J	size
TGTGCCAGCAGCTGGACGGCGAGCTCCTACAATGAGCAGTTCTTC	CASSWTASSYNEQFF	TRBV7-9	NA	TRBJ2-1	many
TGTGCCAGCAGTTACTCCGGACAGGGAGCACCAGATACGCAGTATTTT	CASSYSGQGAPDTQYF	TRBV6-5	TRBD1	TRBJ2-3	NA
TGTGCCAGCAGCTCGTCAACACGGGCTAGAAAAGAGACCCAGTACTTC	CASSSSTRARKETQYF	TRBV3-1	NA	TRBJ2-5	many
TGTGCCAGCAGGGATCCGCCCCAGGGGAGCTCCTACGAGCAGTACTTC	CASRDPPQGSSYEQYF	TRBV6-1	NA	TRBJ2-7	NA
TGTGCCAGCGGTTCGGGGGGCAGGAACACTGAAGCTTTCTTT	CASGSGGRNTEAFF	TRBV28	NA	TRBJ1-1	many
TGTGCCACCAGGGGGGGACTAGCGGGAGGGATTAATGAGCAGTTCTTC	CATRGGLAGGINEQFF	TRBV24-1	TRBD2	TRBJ2-1	few
TGCGCCAGCAGCTACAGGGTCCAAGAGACCCAGTACTTC	CASSYRVQETQYF	TRBV5-1	NA	TRBJ2-5	many
TGCGCCAGCAGCGCCCTACAGGGCGTGGGCACGACAGATACGCAGTATTTT	CASSALQGVGTTDTQYF	TRBV5-1	NA	TRBJ2-3	NA
TGTGCCAGCAGTTACCAACTCGGGGAAAACATTCAGTACTTC	CASSYQLGENIQYF	TRBV28	NA	TRBJ2-4	many
TGTGCCAGCAGTGACACAGGGACATTGGGCGGGGAGCTGTTTTTT	CASSDTGTLGGELFF	TRBV28	NA	TRBJ2-2	few
TGTGCCAGCAGCCCGACGACTAGCGTGGGAGATGAGCAGTTCTTC	CASSPTTSVGDEQFF	TRBV7-3	TRBD2	TRBJ2-1	many
TGTGCCAGCAGCTTCGTTAGACTAGCGGCCTACAATGAGCAGTTCTTC	CASSFVRLAAYNEQFF	TRBV7-2	TRBD2	TRBJ2-1	many
TGTGCCAGCAGCGTAGTTGGGGCCTACAATGAGCAGTTCTTC	CASSVVGAYNEQFF	TRBV9	NA	TRBJ2-1	few
TGTGCCAGCAGTGAAGACTTACTCTACGAGCAGTACTTC	CASSEDLLYEQYF	TRBV2	NA	TRBJ2-7	many
TGCGCCAGCAGCTTGGTCAGCGGGACCACCGGGGAGCTGTTTTTT	CASSLVSGTTGELFF	TRBV5-1	TRBD2	TRBJ2-2	few
TGCGCCAGCAGTATGGACCCCGGCAGTACGCAGTATTTT	CASSMDPGSTQYF	TRBV10-1	NA	TRBJ2-3	few
TGTGCCAGCAGGACTAGCGGGAGCCCGGGTAGGCCCGGGGAGCTGTTTTTT	CASRTSGSPGRPGELFF	TRBV2	TRBD2	TRBJ2-2	many
TGTGCCAGCAGTCCCTCGGCGGGGACCTCAGAGACCCAGTACTTC	CASSPSAGTSETQYF	TRBV12-3/TRBV12-4	NA	TRBJ2-5	few
TGTGCCAGCAGCCAACTACTAGCGGGTGCCTACGAGCAGTACTTC	CASSQLLAGAYEQYF	TRBV4-2	TRBD2	TRBJ2-7	few
TGTGCCAGCAGCTTATCGGGGTACGAGCAGTACTTC	CASSLSGYEQYF	TRBV28	NA	TRBJ2-7	many
TGTGCCAGTAGTATGGGGGGCCCTGCTTATCGGGAGCTGTTTTTT	CASSMGGPAYRELFF	TRBV19	NA	TRBJ2-2	few
TGTGCCAGTAGTGAGCAGGATAATCAGCCCCAGCATTTT	CASSEQDNQPQHF	TRBV19	NA	TRBJ1-5	few
TGTGCCAGCAGAGAGACTTTGCAGGGGTTCTCTGGAAACACCATATATTTT	CASRETLQGFSGNTIYF	TRBV25-1	NA	TRBJ1-3	NA
TGCGCCAGCAGCTTGCCCAGCGCTAACACTGAAGCTTTCTTT	CASSLPSANTEAFF	TRBV5-1	NA	TRBJ1-1	NA
TGTGCCAGCAGCCAAGATGCTGGGAGAAGTTACGAGCAGTACTTC	CASSQDAGRSYEQYF	TRBV4-2	NA	TRBJ2-7	NA
TGTGCCAGCAGTTCGTTCCGTACTAGCGGGAGGGCCATTAGCTCCTACGAGCAGTACTTC	CASSSFRTSGRAISSYEQYF	TRBV12-3/TRBV12-4	TRBD2	TRBJ2-7	many
TGTGCCAGCAGGGACTACGAGCAGTACTTC	CASRDYEQYF	TRBV6-1	NA	TRBJ2-7	many
TGTGCCTGGAGTGGTCTCCCCTACGAGCAGTACTTC	CAWSGLPYEQYF	TRBV30	NA	TRBJ2-7	many
TGTGCCAGCAGTGACGGGACAGCTTTTTACGAGCAGTACTTC	CASSDGTAFYEQYF	TRBV6-1	TRBD1	TRBJ2-7	many
TGCGCCAGCAGCCCGGGGGGGACAGGGGGCGTCGAGCAGTACTTC	CASSPGGTGGVEQYF	TRBV5-1	TRBD1	TRBJ2-7	NA
TGTGCCAGCAGTTTCTATAGCGGGAGGGGAGCAGATACGCAGTATTTT	CASSFYSGRGADTQYF	TRBV27	TRBD2	TRBJ2-3	many